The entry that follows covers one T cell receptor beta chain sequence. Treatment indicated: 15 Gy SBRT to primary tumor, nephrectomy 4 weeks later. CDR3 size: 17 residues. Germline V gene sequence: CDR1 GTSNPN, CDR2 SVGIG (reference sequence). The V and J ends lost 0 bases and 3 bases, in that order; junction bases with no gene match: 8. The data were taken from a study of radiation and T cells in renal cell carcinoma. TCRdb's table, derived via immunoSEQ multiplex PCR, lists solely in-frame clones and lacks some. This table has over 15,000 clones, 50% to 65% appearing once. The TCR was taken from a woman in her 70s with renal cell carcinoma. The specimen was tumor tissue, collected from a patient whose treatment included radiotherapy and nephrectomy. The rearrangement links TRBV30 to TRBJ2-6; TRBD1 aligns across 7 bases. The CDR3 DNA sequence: TGTGCCTGGAGTGTACTGTTAGGGGGCTTTGGGGCCAACGTCCTGACTTTC. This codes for CAWSVLLGGFGANVLTF.